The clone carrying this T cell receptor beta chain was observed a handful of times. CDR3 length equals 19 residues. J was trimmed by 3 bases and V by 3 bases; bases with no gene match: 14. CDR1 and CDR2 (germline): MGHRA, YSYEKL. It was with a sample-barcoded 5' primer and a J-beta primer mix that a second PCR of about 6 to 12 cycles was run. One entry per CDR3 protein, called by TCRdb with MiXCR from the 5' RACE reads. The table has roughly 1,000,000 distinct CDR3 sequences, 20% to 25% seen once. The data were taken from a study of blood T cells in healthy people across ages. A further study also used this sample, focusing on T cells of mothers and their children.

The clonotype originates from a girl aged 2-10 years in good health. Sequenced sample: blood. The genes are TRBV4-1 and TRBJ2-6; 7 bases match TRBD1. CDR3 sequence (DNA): TGCGCCAGCAGCCAGGCTTTGGAGACAGGGATGAGTGGGGCCAACGTCCTGACTTTC. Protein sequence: CASSQALETGMSGANVLTF.